The next 26 T cell receptor beta chains were all read from a single sample in a study of T cell responses to AZD1222 COVID-19 vaccine. Generated by immunoSEQ multiplex PCR, the TCRdb table keeps only in-frame clones and is missing some. The table includes around 140,000 clones, almost 85% detected once. Sample: peripheral blood, taken 28 days after the second dose of the MenACWY control vaccine. These receptors came from an adult who received the MenACWY meningococcal vaccine as a control.

The chain carries TRBV28 and TRBJ2-2; D is ambiguous. Germline CDR1 reads MDHEN; CDR2 reads SYDVKM. V gave up 8 bases and J gave up 5 bases, with 15 bases separating them. The CDR3 runs 14 residues. As DNA, the CDR3 is TGTGCCAGCTTAAATGGCCCAACTACCGGGGAGCTGTTTTTT. It codes for CASLNGPTTGELFF.

This clone was seen more than once but under ten times. The CDR3 nucleotides read TGTGCCAGCAGGCCGGGACGGCGGCGGACTGAAGCTTTCTTT. This translates into CASRPGRRRTEAFF. The rearrangement joins TRBV5-8 to TRBJ1-1; D may be TRBD1 (5 bases). The germline V and J ends were trimmed by 5 bases and 5 bases, with 16 bases remaining between them. Germline CDR1 and CDR2: SGHTS and YDEGEE. This CDR3 is 14 amino acids long.

This clone was found a few times. The rearrangement joins TRBV11-2 to TRBJ2-2; TRBD1 matches 7 bases. V lost 10 bases and J lost 6; bases outside the gene matches: 11. Germline CDR1 is SGHAT and CDR2 is FQNNGV. CDR3 size: 14 residues. Written as DNA, the CDR3 is TGTGCCACCGCGACAGGGAGAGGGCCCGGGGAGCTGTTTTTT. Its translation: CATATGRGPGELFF.

This sequence joins TRBV28 and TRBJ1-6; D is uncertain. CDR3 length: 13 residues. CDR1 and CDR2 (germline): MDHEN, SYDVKM. V was clipped by 8 bases and J by 14 bases, with 19 bases between them. In DNA, the CDR3 is TGTGCCAGCCTCGGACCCCCGGAGGAGGCCCTCCACTTT. This encodes CASLGPPEEALHF. Filled out from reference TRBV28 and TRBJ1-6, the complete variable domain reads DVKVTQSSRYLVKRTGEKVFLECVQDMDHENMFWYRQDPGLGLRLIYFSYDVKMKEKGDIPEGYSVSREKKERFSLILESASTNQTSMYLCASLGPPEEALHFGNGTRLTVT.

This chain connects TRBV7-2 to TRBJ2-7; the match to TRBD2 covers 8 bases. This CDR3 is 13 amino acids long. CDR1 is SGHTA and CDR2 is FQGNSA in the germline V gene. The ends lost 6 bases at V and 10 bases at J; junction bases unmatched: 11. The CDR3 reads CASSSGTRVSQYF. The CDR3 nucleotides read TGTGCCAGCAGTTCCGGGACTAGGGTCTCCCAGTACTTC.

The genes are TRBV29-1 and TRBJ2-1; 8 positions agree with TRBD2. Trimming took 5 bases from V and 4 from J; bases not matched to a gene: 4. CDR3 length: 13 residues. In germline, CDR1 is SQVTM, CDR2 ANQGSEA. The CDR3 region has the DNA TGCAGCGTTAGCGGGAGCGGGTACAATGAGCAGTTCTTC. This sequence encodes CSVSGSGYNEQFF.

V gene TRBV24-1 combines with J gene TRBJ1-4, with a weak D call TRBD1 (6 bases). Germline V lookup: CDR1 KGHDR, CDR2 SFDVKD. V was shortened by 0 bases and J by 12 bases, with 10 bases between the two germline ends. There are 13 residues in the CDR3. CDR3 loop: CATSDLSTGQLFF. The CDR3 bases are TGTGCCACCAGTGATTTGAGTACAGGGCAACTGTTTTTT.

The chain uses TRBV28 and TRBJ2-1, with 12 nucleotides matching TRBD2. J gave up 15 bases and V 5 bases, and 11 bases lay outside the gene matches. Per germline, CDR1 MDHEN and CDR2 SYDVKM. This CDR3 spans 14 amino acids. The CDR3 reads CASSLAGGSGQPFF. CDR3 nucleotides: TGTGCCAGCAGTCTAGCGGGAGGGTCTGGTCAACCGTTCTTC.

The V gene is TRBV6-2 or TRBV6-3, the J gene TRBJ2-6; 10 bases are shared with TRBD2. This CDR3 has 18 residues. The V gene end was trimmed by 1 base and the J gene end by 0 bases; junction bases not matched to a gene: 3. The V gene's germline CDR1 is MNHEY and CDR2 SVGEGT. The CDR3 reads CASSYWASGSSGANVLTF. The CDR3 nucleotides read TGTGCCAGCAGTTACTGGGCTAGCGGGAGCTCTGGGGCCAACGTCCTGACTTTC.

The rearrangement joins TRBV24-1 to TRBJ1-2, with a possible D match to TRBD1 (5 bases). Trimming took 6 bases from V and 1 from J, leaving 8 bases between them. The CDR3 extends over 13 amino acids. CDR1 is KGHDR and CDR2 is SFDVKD in the germline V gene. The chain's CDR3 is CATSPGDNYGYTF. In DNA, the CDR3 is TGTGCCACCAGTCCGGGGGATAACTATGGCTACACCTTC.

The gene calls are TRBV28 and TRBJ1-4, with D tentatively TRBD1 (5 bases). Trimming removed 2 bases from V and 1 base from J, with 8 bases in between. CDR3 size: 15 residues. Germline V gene data show CDR1 as MDHEN and CDR2 as SYDVKM. For the CDR3, the DNA is TGTGCCAGCAGTTTAGATCAGGGAACTAATGAAAAACTGTTTTTT. Translation: CASSLDQGTNEKLFF.

J is TRBJ1-1 and V is TRBV28, with no clear D. Germline values: CDR1 MDHEN, CDR2 SYDVKM. The ends were cut back, 6 bases at V and 1 base at J, with 6 bases in the middle. The CDR3 has 12 amino acids. The DNA of the CDR3 is TGTGCCAGCAGCCAGACGAACACTGAAGCTTTCTTT. The encoded protein is CASSQTNTEAFF.

The chain links TRBV5-1 to TRBJ2-3; 15 bases are a match to TRBD2. CDR1 is SGHRS, CDR2 YFSETQ, per germline. V gave up 4 bases and J gave up 0 bases; unmatched junction bases: 9. The CDR3 spans 19 residues. The CDR3 loop reads CASSQGLAGGYSSTDTQYF. As DNA, the CDR3 is TGCGCCAGCAGCCAAGGACTAGCGGGGGGGTACAGCAGCACAGATACGCAGTATTTT.

This chain connects TRBV9 to TRBJ2-1, with no clear D. Germline V gene data show CDR1 as SGDLS and CDR2 as YYNGEE. The CDR3 contains 13 residues. V lost 4 bases, J lost 4 bases, and 9 bases lay in between. This chain's CDR3 is CASSSTGYNEQFF. In DNA form, the CDR3 reads TGTGCCAGCAGCTCGACTGGATACAATGAGCAGTTCTTC.

The chain carries TRBV7-8 and TRBJ1-3; D might be TRBD1 (5 bases). This CDR3 is built from 13 residues. CDR1 and CDR2 from the germline V gene are SGHVS and FQNEAQ. Trimming left V 4 bases short and J 6 bases short, with 10 bases between. Here the CDR3 reads CASSYDRKNTIYF. The CDR3 DNA follows: TGTGCCAGCAGCTACGACAGAAAAAACACCATATATTTT.

In nucleotides, the CDR3 is TGTGCCAGCGAGGCCCCGAGGGGCACAGATACGCAGTATTTT. Translated, it gives CASEAPRGTDTQYF. The chain carries TRBV6-6 and TRBJ2-3; a weak D match, TRBD2 (5 bases). The CDR3 extends over 14 amino acids. V gave up 8 bases and J gave up 1 base, with 13 bases separating them. Germline values: CDR1 MNHNY, CDR2 SVGAGI (reference sequence).

This clone has just one count. The chain joins TRBV7-9 to TRBJ2-1; D unresolved. The CDR3 contains 14 residues. CDR1 is SEHNR and CDR2 is FQNEAQ in the germline V gene (reference sequence). Trimming took 2 bases from V and 8 from J, leaving 13 bases between them. CDR3 DNA: TGTGCCAGCAGCTTATTGGGTCGGGTGGATGAGCAGTTCTTC. It encodes CASSLLGRVDEQFF.

This rearrangement joins TRBV29-1 to TRBJ1-6; 7 nucleotides match TRBD1. The CDR3 has 13 amino acids. Unmatched junction bases numbered 4, after V lost 4 bases and J lost 7 bases. Germline loops: CDR1 SQVTM, CDR2 ANQGSEA. The CDR3 loop is CSVAGTANSPLHF. CDR3 sequence (DNA): TGCAGCGTTGCGGGGACAGCCAATTCACCCCTCCACTTT. Variable domain in full (rest from reference TRBV29-1 and TRBJ1-6): SAVISQKPSRDICQRGTSLTIQCQVDSQVTMMFWYRQQPGQSLTLIATANQGSEATYESGFVIDKFPISRPNLTFSTLTVSNMSPEDSSIYLCSVAGTANSPLHFGNGTRLTVT.

The rearrangement links TRBV4-3 to TRBJ2-2; 8 bases map to TRBD2. Germline V gene lookup returns CDR1 LGHNA and CDR2 YSLEER. Trimming cost V 0 bases and J 5 bases; bases outside gene matches: 8. This CDR3 has 17 amino acids. The chain's CDR3 is CASSQDGAGGPTGELFF. CDR3 nucleotides: TGCGCCAGCAGCCAAGATGGGGCGGGAGGACCTACCGGGGAGCTGTTTTTT.

This clone showed up just once. The chain has TRBV11-1 and TRBJ2-1; TRBD2 matches at 10 bases. With 4 bases clipped from V and 4 bases from J, the junction kept 4 bases outside the gene matches. CDR3 length: 15 residues. Germline V gives CDR1 SGHAT, CDR2 FQDESV (reference sequence). CDR3 DNA: TGTGCCAGCAGCTCTGGACTAGCGGTATACAATGAGCAGTTCTTC. It translates to CASSSGLAVYNEQFF.

The genes are TRBV27 and TRBJ2-4, with D perhaps assigned TRBD1 or TRBD2 (6 bases each). Germline CDR1 and CDR2: MNHEY and SMNVEV (reference sequence). Trimming took off 8 bases at V and 6 bases at J, with 14 bases between the two ends. The CDR3 length is 13 residues. The CDR3 bases are TGTGCCAGCTGGGACATCGGGGGAAACATTCAGTACTTC. Translated, it gives CASWDIGGNIQYF.

This chain uses TRBV5-8 with TRBJ1-5, with D hard to call. Germline V lookup: CDR1 SGHTS, CDR2 YDEGEE. This CDR3 has 15 residues. Trimming pared 1 base from V and 1 base from J, leaving 9 bases between. CDR3 protein: CASSLLSRSNQPQHF. The DNA of the CDR3 is TGTGCCAGCAGCTTGCTCTCGCGGAGCAATCAGCCCCAGCATTTT.

V gene TRBV6-6 combines with J gene TRBJ1-3, with a possible D match to TRBD1 (6 bases). The CDR3 is 14 residues long. Trimming took off 6 bases at V and 0 bases at J, with 9 bases between the two ends. Germline V CDR1 and CDR2: MNHNY, SVGAGI (reference sequence). The chain's CDR3 is CASRKGGSGNTIYF. In DNA form, the CDR3 reads TGTGCCAGCAGGAAGGGGGGCTCTGGAAACACCATATATTTT.

The V call is TRBV14, the J call TRBJ2-7; 8 bases fit TRBD2. Germline trimming cut 1 base from V and 3 bases from J; bases unmatched to any gene: 5. The CDR3 is 15 residues long. Per germline, CDR1 SGHDN and CDR2 FVKESK. The CDR3 sequence is CASSQAWAGGYEQYF. CDR3 DNA: TGTGCCAGCAGCCAAGCCTGGGCGGGAGGCTACGAGCAGTACTTC.

CDR3 nucleotide sequence: TGTGCCAGCAGGACGACAGCCGGGGAGCTGTTTTTT. Its translation is CASRTTAGELFF. The V gene is TRBV9, the J gene TRBJ2-2; perhaps TRBD1 as D (5 bases). This CDR3 is built from 12 residues. Trimming took off 5 bases at V and 6 bases at J, with 8 bases between the two ends. The germline V gene has CDR1 SGDLS and CDR2 YYNGEE.

V gene TRBV5-1 combines with J gene TRBJ1-2, with 10 bases matching TRBD1. The CDR3 consists of 17 residues. The germline V gene encodes CDR1 SGHRS and CDR2 YFSETQ. The ends lost 6 bases at V and 1 base at J; junction bases unmatched: 12. The CDR3 protein is CASNLRTGGRLNYGYTF. CDR3 nucleotides: TGCGCCAGCAACCTCCGGACAGGGGGGCGACTTAACTATGGCTACACCTTC. Variable domain in full (rest from reference TRBV5-1 and TRBJ1-2): KAGVTQTPRYLIKTRGQQVTLSCSPISGHRSVSWYQQTPGQGLQFLFEYFSETQRNKGNFPGRFSGRQFSNSRSEMNVSTLELGDSALYLCASNLRTGGRLNYGYTFGSGTRLTVV.